The TCR beta chain under discussion was sequenced for a study of neoadjuvant anti-PD-1 for oral cavity cancer. Study-wide results and caveats: Post-nivolumab, blood T cell clonality was significantly elevated in non-responders.

Germline CDR1 and CDR2: LGHNA and YNFKEQ. The CDR3 sequence is 16 residues long. With 1 base removed from V and 0 bases from J, the gap between germline ends came to 13 bases. Repertoires were generated with immunoSEQ multiplex PCR, while TCRdb's copy carries only in-frame clones and drops some. The table has 15,000 to 20,000 clones, 55% to 65% seen once. For this clone: Its antigen remains unknown.

Patients had newly diagnosed, untreated stage II-IVA oral cavity squamous cell carcinoma. Cohort: HPV-negative, locally advanced oral cavity squamous cell carcinoma patients. The input for sequencing was PBMCs, taken before nivolumab (anti-PD-1) treatment. This TCR was recovered from a person aged 40 to 85 with oral cavity squamous cell carcinoma. This chain joins TRBV4-2 and TRBJ2-7; weak D call: TRBD2 (5 bases). CDR3 in amino acids: CASSQGNSVSSYEQYF. As DNA, the CDR3 is TGTGCCAGCAGCCAAGGGAATAGCGTGTCCTCCTACGAGCAGTACTTC.